The 12 T cell receptor beta chains below were found in one sample sequenced in a study of cytomegalovirus exposure and HLA in healthy donors (dated by TCRdb to about 2017). Receptor amplification or capture employed the immunoSEQ multiplex PCR assay. The clones in this table, taken by TCRdb from immuneACCESS, are in-frame only. Not every clone is retained; where verified, under half of the shortfall comes from an unresolved V gene, and the cause of the rest is unknown. In this sample the table shows around 120,000 clones, approximately 90% of which occur a single time. Jointly, the top ten make up 1.5% to 2% of the sample. The sequenced sample was PBMCs. The receptors come from a woman between 18 and 29 years old in good health and CMV-seronegative.

V and J are TRBV30 and TRBJ1-1, with 7 bases identical to TRBD1. In germline, CDR1 is GTSNPN, CDR2 SVGIG (reference sequence). V was pared by 3 bases and J by 4 bases, with 8 bases of the junction left unmatched. The CDR3 is 14 residues long. CDR3 loop: CAWSAQGGGTEAFF. CDR3 DNA sequence: TGTGCCTGGAGCGCCCAGGGGGGAGGCACTGAAGCTTTCTTT.

V usage is TRBV7-6 and J usage is TRBJ2-3; TRBD2 matches 11 bases. Losses at the gene ends were 7 bases for V and 4 bases for J; bases not matched to a gene: 7. The CDR3 contains 15 residues. Germline V gene lookup returns CDR1 SGHVS and CDR2 FNYEAQ. The CDR3: CASKPLAGGADTQYF. The CDR3 DNA follows: TGTGCCAGCAAACCCTTAGCGGGAGGGGCAGATACGCAGTATTTT.

The chain links TRBV28 to TRBJ2-7; D remains ambiguous. The CDR3 totals 12 residues. Per the germline V gene, CDR1 is MDHEN and CDR2 is SYDVKM. V shed 2 bases and J shed 1 base, with 3 bases lying between them. CDR3 DNA: TGTGCCAGCAGTTTACCGTCCTACGAGCAGTACTTC. It specifies CASSLPSYEQYF.

This sequence joins TRBV11-2 and TRBJ1-2, with 7 positions matching TRBD1. CDR1 is SGHAT, CDR2 FQNNGV, per germline. This CDR3 has 13 amino acids. J gave up 7 bases and V 1 base, and 3 bases lay outside the gene matches. The CDR3 coding sequence is TGTGCCAGCAGCTTAGGACAGGGAGTTGGCTACACCTTC. It is translated as CASSLGQGVGYTF.

This sequence joins TRBV6-5 and TRBJ2-3, with TRBD1 identical over 7 bases. CDR1 and CDR2 (germline): MNHEY, SVGAGI. V lost 6 bases to trimming and J lost 10 bases; unmatched junction nucleotides: 16. The CDR3 is 15 residues long. In DNA, the CDR3 is TGTGCCAGCAGCCAACAGGGGTCTCGATTCTTGTCGCAGTATTTT. Its translation: CASSQQGSRFLSQYF.

The chain uses TRBV6-5 and TRBJ1-6, with a tentative D call TRBD1 (5 bases). Trimming took 6 bases from V and 9 from J, leaving 12 bases between them. The germline V gene has CDR1 MNHEY and CDR2 SVGAGI. The CDR3 runs to 13 residues. The CDR3: CASRQVKGSPLHF. In DNA, the CDR3 is TGTGCCAGCAGACAGGTTAAGGGTTCACCCCTCCACTTT.

CDR3 region: CASSLSFYPGDLLSYEQYF. In DNA, the CDR3 is TGTGCCAGCAGTTTATCATTTTACCCCGGGGATCTTCTCTCCTACGAGCAGTACTTC. This chain connects TRBV27 to TRBJ2-7, with D tentatively TRBD2 (5 bases). This CDR3 is built from 19 residues. Trimming shortened V by 0 bases and J by 0 bases, and 21 bases separated the two germline ends. Looked up from germline, CDR1 is MNHEY and CDR2 is SMNVEV (reference sequence).

The chain couples TRBV30 to TRBJ2-2, with 9 bases aligning to TRBD2. The V gene end was trimmed by 3 bases and the J gene end by 5 bases; junction bases not matched to a gene: 10. CDR3 length: 16 amino acids. Germline V lookup: CDR1 GTSNPN, CDR2 SVGIG (reference sequence). CDR3 nucleotide sequence: TGTGCCTGGAGCCGAGGCGGGGGGGCGAGGACCGGGGAGCTGTTTTTT. Amino acid sequence: CAWSRGGGARTGELFF. Together with reference TRBV30 and TRBJ2-2, the CDR3 gives the full variable domain: SQTIHQWPATLVQPVGSPLSLECTVEGTSNPNLYWYRQAAGRGLQLLFYSVGIGQISSEVPQNLSASRPQDRQFILSSKKLLLSDSGFYLCAWSRGGGARTGELFFGEGSRLTVL.

A single count supports this clone. The chain is built from TRBV6-1 and TRBJ1-5; D gene ambiguous. Germline V CDR1 and CDR2: MNHNS, SASEGT. The V gene lost 3 bases and the J gene lost 4 bases, with 10 bases spanning the gap. This CDR3 has 14 amino acids. The DNA of the CDR3 is TGTGCCAGCAGTGATCATCGGTTTAATCAGCCCCAGCATTTT. This codes for CASSDHRFNQPQHF.

The V call is TRBV28, the J call TRBJ1-2, with TRBD1 identical over 7 bases. Germline V gene sequence: CDR1 MDHEN, CDR2 SYDVKM. V shed 4 bases, J shed 4 bases, and the junction held 18 bases outside the gene matches. This CDR3 comprises 18 residues. The CDR3 is CASSYPGQYLRPGYGYTF. CDR3 coding DNA: TGTGCCAGCAGTTACCCGGGACAGTATCTGAGACCTGGCTATGGCTACACCTTC.

The gene calls are TRBV2 and TRBJ2-3; 9 bases map to TRBD1. V lost 7 bases and J lost 1; bases outside the gene matches: 3. Germline V gives CDR1 SNHLY, CDR2 FYNNEI. CDR3 length equals 14 residues. The CDR3 here is CASTGDRGTDTQYF. For the CDR3, the DNA is TGTGCCAGCACCGGGGACAGGGGCACAGATACGCAGTATTTT.

This clone was found once. J is TRBJ1-2 and V is TRBV27; TRBD1 matches at 8 bases. Germline values: CDR1 MNHEY, CDR2 SMNVEV (reference sequence). Unmatched junction bases numbered 3, after V lost 8 bases and J lost 4 bases. CDR3 length: 12 amino acids. The CDR3 region is CASGQGIYGYTF. The DNA of the CDR3 is TGTGCCAGCGGACAGGGAATCTATGGCTACACCTTC.